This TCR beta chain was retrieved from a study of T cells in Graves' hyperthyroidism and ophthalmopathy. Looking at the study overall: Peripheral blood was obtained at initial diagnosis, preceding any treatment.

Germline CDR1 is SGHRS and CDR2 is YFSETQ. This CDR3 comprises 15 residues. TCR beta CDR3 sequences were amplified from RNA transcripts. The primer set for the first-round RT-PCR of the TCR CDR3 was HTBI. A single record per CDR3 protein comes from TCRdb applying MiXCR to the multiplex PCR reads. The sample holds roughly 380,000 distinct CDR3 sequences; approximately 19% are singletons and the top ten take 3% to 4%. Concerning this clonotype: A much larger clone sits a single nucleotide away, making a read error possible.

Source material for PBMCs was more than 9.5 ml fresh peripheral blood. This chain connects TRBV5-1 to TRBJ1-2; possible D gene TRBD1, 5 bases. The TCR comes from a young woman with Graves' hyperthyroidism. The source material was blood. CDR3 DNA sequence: TGCGCCGGCAGTTTGGGTCCCGGGGGTGGAGATGGCTACACCTTC. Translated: CAGSLGPGGGDGYTF.